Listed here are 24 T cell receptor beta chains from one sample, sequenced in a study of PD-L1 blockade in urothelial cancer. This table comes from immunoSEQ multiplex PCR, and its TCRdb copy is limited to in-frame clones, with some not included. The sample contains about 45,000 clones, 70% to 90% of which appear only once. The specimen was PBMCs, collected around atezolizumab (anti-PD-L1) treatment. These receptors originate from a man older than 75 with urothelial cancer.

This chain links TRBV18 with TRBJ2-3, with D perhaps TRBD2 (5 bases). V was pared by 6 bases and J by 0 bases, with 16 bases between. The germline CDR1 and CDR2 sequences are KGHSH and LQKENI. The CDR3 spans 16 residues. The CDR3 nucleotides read TGTGCCAGCTCCCCCGGCGAGGGTACTAGCACAGATACGCAGTATTTT. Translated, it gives CASSPGEGTSTDTQYF. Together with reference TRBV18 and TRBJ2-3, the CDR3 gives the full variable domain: NAGVMQNPRHLVRRRGQEARLRCSPMKGHSHVYWYRQLPEEGLKFMVYLQKENIIDESGMPKERFSAEFPKEGPSILRIQQVVRGDSAAYFCASSPGEGTSTDTQYFGPGTRLTVL.

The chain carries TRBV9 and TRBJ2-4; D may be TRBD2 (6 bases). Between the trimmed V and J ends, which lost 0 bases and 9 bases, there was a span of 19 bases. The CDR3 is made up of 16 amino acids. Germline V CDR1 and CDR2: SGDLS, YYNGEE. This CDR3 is CASSVDGGISGVIQYF. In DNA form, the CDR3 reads TGTGCCAGCAGCGTAGACGGTGGGATTAGCGGCGTCATTCAGTACTTC. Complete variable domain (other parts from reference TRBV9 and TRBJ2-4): DSGVTQTPKHLITATGQRVTLRCSPRSGDLSVYWYQQSLDQGLQFLIQYYNGEERAKGNILERFSAQQFPDLHSELNLSSLELGDSALYFCASSVDGGISGVIQYFGAGTRLSVL.

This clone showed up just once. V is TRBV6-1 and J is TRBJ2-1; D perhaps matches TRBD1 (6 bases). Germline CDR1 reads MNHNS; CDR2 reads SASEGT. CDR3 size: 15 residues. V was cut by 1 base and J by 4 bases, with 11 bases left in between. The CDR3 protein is CASSEGIGGYNEQFF. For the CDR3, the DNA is TGTGCCAGCAGTGAAGGGATAGGGGGTTACAATGAGCAGTTCTTC.

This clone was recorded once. This CDR3 is CASTLGLDHEQFF. The CDR3 DNA reads TGTGCCAGCACTCTCGGACTAGACCATGAGCAGTTCTTC. This sequence joins TRBV2 and TRBJ2-1, with TRBD2 identical over 7 bases. J gave up 8 bases and V 7 bases, and 8 bases lay outside the gene matches. Germline V gene lookup returns CDR1 SNHLY and CDR2 FYNNEI. The CDR3 spans 13 residues. The full variable domain, completed using reference TRBV2 and TRBJ2-1, is EPEVTQTPSHQVTQMGQEVILRCVPISNHLYFYWYRQILGQKVEFLVSFYNNEISEKSEIFDDQFSVERPDGSNFTLKIRSTKLEDSAMYFCASTLGLDHEQFFGPGTRLTVL.

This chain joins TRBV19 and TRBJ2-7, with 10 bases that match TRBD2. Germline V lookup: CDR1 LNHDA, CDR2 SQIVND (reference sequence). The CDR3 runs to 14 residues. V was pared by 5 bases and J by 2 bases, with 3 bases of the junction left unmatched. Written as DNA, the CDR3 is TGTGCCAGTAGTCCGGGACTAGCGACCTACGAGCAGTACTTC. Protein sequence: CASSPGLATYEQYF.

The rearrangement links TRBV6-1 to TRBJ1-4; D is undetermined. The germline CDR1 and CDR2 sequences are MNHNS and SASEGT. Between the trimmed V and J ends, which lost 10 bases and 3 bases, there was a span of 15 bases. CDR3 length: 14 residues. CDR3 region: CAIRRASANEKLFF. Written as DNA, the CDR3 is TGTGCCATAAGAAGAGCGTCAGCTAATGAAAAACTGTTTTTT.

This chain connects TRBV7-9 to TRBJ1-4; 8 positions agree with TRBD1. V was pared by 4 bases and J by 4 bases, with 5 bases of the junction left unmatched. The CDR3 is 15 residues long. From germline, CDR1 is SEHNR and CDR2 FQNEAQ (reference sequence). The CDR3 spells CASSSGGAVNEKLFF. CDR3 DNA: TGTGCCAGCAGCTCAGGGGGCGCGGTTAATGAAAAACTGTTTTTT.

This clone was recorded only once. In DNA form, the CDR3 reads TGTGCCAGTAGCTCTTCCCGCTCTGGGGCCAACGTCCTGACTTTC. Translation gives CASSSSRSGANVLTF. This chain uses TRBV19 with TRBJ2-6; D uncertain. CDR1 and CDR2 (germline): LNHDA, SQIVND (reference sequence). This CDR3 is built from 15 residues. Trimming removed 6 bases at V and 0 bases at J, with 9 bases between.

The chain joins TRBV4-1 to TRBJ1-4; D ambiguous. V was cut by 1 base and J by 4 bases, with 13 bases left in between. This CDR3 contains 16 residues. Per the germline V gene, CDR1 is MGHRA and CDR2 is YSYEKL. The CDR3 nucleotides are TGCGCCAGCAGCCAAGTTTTGCTCCGGAGTAATGAAAAACTGTTTTTT. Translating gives CASSQVLLRSNEKLFF.

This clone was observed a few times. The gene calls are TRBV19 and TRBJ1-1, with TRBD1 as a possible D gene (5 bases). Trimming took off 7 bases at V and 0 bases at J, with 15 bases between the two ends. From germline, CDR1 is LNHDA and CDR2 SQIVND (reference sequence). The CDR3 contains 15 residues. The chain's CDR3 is CASIRTGFMNTEAFF. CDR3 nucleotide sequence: TGTGCCAGTATTAGAACAGGATTTATGAACACTGAAGCTTTCTTT.

The CDR3 nucleotides read TGCGCCAGCAGCTTGCAGGGTGTAGGGGCAGATACGCAGTATTTT. It is translated as CASSLQGVGADTQYF. V gene TRBV5-1 combines with J gene TRBJ2-3; TRBD1 might be the D (5 bases). Per the germline V gene, CDR1 is SGHRS and CDR2 is YFSETQ. CDR3 length equals 15 residues. Trimming took off 1 base at V and 4 bases at J, with 13 bases between the two ends.

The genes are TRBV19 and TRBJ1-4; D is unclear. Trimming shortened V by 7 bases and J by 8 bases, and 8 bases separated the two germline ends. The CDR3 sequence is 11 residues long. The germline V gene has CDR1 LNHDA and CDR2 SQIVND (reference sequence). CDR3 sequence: CASTGGEKLFF. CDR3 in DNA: TGTGCCAGTACCGGAGGAGAAAAACTGTTTTTT.

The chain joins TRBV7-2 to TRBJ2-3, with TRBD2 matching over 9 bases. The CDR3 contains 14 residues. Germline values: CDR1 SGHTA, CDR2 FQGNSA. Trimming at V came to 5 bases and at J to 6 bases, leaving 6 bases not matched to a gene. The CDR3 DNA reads TGTGCCAGCAGCCGCGGGAGGGCCCCCGATACGCAGTATTTT. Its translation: CASSRGRAPDTQYF.

The CDR3 loop is CAWSKLAQYEQYF. In nucleotides, the CDR3 is TGTGCCTGGAGTAAGTTGGCCCAGTACGAGCAGTACTTC. The chain couples TRBV30 to TRBJ2-7; D uncertain. Deletions cut 2 bases from V and 4 bases from J, with 12 bases between. Germline V gene lookup returns CDR1 GTSNPN and CDR2 SVGIG (reference sequence). CDR3 size: 13 residues.

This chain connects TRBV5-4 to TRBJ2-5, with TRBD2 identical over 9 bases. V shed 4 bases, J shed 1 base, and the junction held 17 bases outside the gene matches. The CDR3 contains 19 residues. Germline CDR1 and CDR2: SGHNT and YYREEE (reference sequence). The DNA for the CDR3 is TGTGCCAGCAGCCCGGGACTAGCTCTAGGTTCCGTGGTCCAAGAGACCCAGTACTTC. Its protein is CASSPGLALGSVVQETQYF.

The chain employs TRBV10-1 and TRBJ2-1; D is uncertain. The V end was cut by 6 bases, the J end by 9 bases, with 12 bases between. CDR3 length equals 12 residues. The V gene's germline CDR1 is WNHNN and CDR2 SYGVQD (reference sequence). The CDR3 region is CASSKQTGEQFF. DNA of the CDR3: TGCGCCAGCAGCAAACAAACGGGTGAGCAGTTCTTC.

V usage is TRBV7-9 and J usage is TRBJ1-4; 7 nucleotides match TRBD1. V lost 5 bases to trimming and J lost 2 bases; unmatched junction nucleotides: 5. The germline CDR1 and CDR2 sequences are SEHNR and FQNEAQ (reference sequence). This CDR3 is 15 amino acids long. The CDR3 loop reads CASSVPGQTNEKLFF. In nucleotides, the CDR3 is TGTGCCAGCAGCGTCCCGGGACAGACTAATGAAAAACTGTTTTTT.

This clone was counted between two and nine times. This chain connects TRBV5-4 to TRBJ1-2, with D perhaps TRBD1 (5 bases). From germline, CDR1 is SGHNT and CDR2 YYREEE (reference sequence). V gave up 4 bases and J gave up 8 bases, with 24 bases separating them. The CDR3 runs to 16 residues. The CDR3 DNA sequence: TGTGCCAGCAGCGTCTTCGAGCGGGGGTCACAACGCGGCTACACCTTC. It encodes CASSVFERGSQRGYTF.

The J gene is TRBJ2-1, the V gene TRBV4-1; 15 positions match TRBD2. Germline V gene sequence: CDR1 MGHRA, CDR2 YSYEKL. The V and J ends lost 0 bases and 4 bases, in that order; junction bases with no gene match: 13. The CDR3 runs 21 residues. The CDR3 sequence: CASSQDEGRTSGRAWYNEQFF. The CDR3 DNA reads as TGCGCCAGCAGCCAAGATGAGGGGCGGACTAGCGGGAGGGCATGGTACAATGAGCAGTTCTTC.

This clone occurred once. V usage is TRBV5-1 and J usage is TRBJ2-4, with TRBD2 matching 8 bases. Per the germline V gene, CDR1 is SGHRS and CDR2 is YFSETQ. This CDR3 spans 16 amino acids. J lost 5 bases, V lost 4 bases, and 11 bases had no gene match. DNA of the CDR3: TGCGCCAGCAGCGCCAGAGCGGGAGCATCGGAAAACATTCAGTACTTC. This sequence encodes CASSARAGASENIQYF. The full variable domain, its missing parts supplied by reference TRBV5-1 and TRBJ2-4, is KAGVTQTPRYLIKTRGQQVTLSCSPISGHRSVSWYQQTPGQGLQFLFEYFSETQRNKGNFPGRFSGRQFSNSRSEMNVSTLELGDSALYLCASSARAGASENIQYFGAGTRLSVL.

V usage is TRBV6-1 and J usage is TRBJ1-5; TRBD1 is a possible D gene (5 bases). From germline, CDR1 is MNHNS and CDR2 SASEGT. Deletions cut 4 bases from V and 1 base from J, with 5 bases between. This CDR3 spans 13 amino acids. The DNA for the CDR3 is TGTGCCAGCAGTGGGGGCAGCAATCAGCCCCAGCATTTT. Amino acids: CASSGGSNQPQHF.

For the CDR3, the DNA is TGTGCCAGCAGCCAAGCTGCGGGACAGGGGAACTCTGGGGCCAACGTCCTGACTTTC. Encoded protein: CASSQAAGQGNSGANVLTF. This sequence joins TRBV14 and TRBJ2-6, with 10 positions matching TRBD1. In germline, CDR1 is SGHDN, CDR2 FVKESK. The CDR3 loop spans 19 amino acids. V trimming: 1 base; J trimming: 0 bases; junction bases outside the gene matches: 6.

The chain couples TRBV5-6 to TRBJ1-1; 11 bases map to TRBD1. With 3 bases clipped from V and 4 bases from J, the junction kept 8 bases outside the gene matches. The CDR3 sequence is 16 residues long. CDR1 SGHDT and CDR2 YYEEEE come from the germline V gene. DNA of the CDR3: TGTGCCAGCAGCTGGGGACAGGGGGTGGCGGGCACTGAAGCTTTCTTT. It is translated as CASSWGQGVAGTEAFF.

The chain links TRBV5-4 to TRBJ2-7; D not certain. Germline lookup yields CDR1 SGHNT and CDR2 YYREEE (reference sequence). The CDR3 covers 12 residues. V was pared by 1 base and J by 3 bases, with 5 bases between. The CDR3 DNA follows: TGTGCCAGCAGCTTGAACAGCTACGAGCAGTACTTC. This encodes CASSLNSYEQYF. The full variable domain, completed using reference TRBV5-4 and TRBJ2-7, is ETGVTQSPTHLIKTRGQQVTLRCSSQSGHNTVSWYQQALGQGPQFIFQYYREEENGRGNFPPRFSGLQFPNYSSELNVNALELDDSALYLCASSLNSYEQYFGPGTRLTVT.